The sequence of this T cell receptor beta chain was determined in a study of T cells in Graves' hyperthyroidism and ophthalmopathy. Study at large: Specimen type is peripheral blood, collected at initial diagnosis prior to any treatment. Study-wide results and caveats: Blood also carried most thyroid clonotypes expanded above 0.001. Prediction of ophthalmopathy progression came a median 6.5 months pre-onset.

RNA transcripts provided the source from which TCR beta CDR3 regions were amplified. A set of HTBI primers served as the primers for a first-round RT-PCR of the TCR CDR3. MiXCR, applied by TCRdb to the multiplex PCR reads, yields one record per CDR3 protein. The repertoire includes roughly 710,000 distinct CDR3 sequences, around 40% of them detected once, and about a third sits in the top ten. Per the germline V gene, CDR1 is SQVTM and CDR2 is ANQGSEA. V lost 0 bases to trimming and J lost 4 bases, with 12 bases between them. The CDR3 is 14 residues long. This clonotype was observed many times. What it recognizes is unknown. These patients, aged 18 to 65, had recently diagnosed hyperthyroidism lasting under 2 months.

The chain is built from TRBV29-1 and TRBJ1-2; D call uncertain. Sequencing was done on a sample of blood. The sequence was obtained from a middle-aged woman with Graves' hyperthyroidism. Here the CDR3 reads CSVEEVKSGYGYTF. DNA of the CDR3: TGCAGCGTTGAAGAAGTTAAGAGCGGCTATGGCTACACCTTC.